The 27 T cell receptor beta chains in this list originate from one sample, sequenced in a study of blood T cell repertoires in COVID-19. Sequencing was performed with immunoSEQ multiplex PCR; in TCRdb, only in-frame clones are kept and a portion is missing. This repertoire shows about 170,000 clones, 80% to 90% found once; its top ten account for 7.7%. The sequenced sample consisted of peripheral blood. The source is a man in his forties who had recovered from COVID-19.

This clone showed up just once. The chain uses TRBV5-4 and TRBJ1-3; TRBD1 might be the D (6 bases). The CDR3 sequence is 15 residues long. Germline assignment: CDR1 SGHNT and CDR2 YYREEE (reference sequence). V lost 0 bases, J lost 4 bases, and 11 bases lay in between. The DNA for the CDR3 is TGTGCCAGCAGCTTGGGGACAGACTTCGGAAACACCATATATTTT. This gives the protein CASSLGTDFGNTIYF.

The chain joins TRBV4-3 to TRBJ2-7; D gene unclear. Germline lookup yields CDR1 LGHNA and CDR2 YSLEER. The V and J ends lost 1 base and 0 bases respectively, with 10 bases between them. The CDR3 is 15 amino acids. As DNA, the CDR3 is TGCGCCAGCAGCCAAGGAACACAGCCCTCCTACGAGCAGTACTTC. Translated: CASSQGTQPSYEQYF.

V gene TRBV6-2 or TRBV6-3 combines with J gene TRBJ2-1; D uncertain. Trimming took off 4 bases at V and 6 bases at J, with 7 bases between the two ends. CDR1 and CDR2 from the germline V gene are MNHEY and SVGEGT. The CDR3 sequence is 12 residues long. CDR3 bases: TGTGCCAGCAGTTCCTTGAGCAATGAGCAGTTCTTC. This gives the protein CASSSLSNEQFF.

The chain uses TRBV7-3 and TRBJ1-5; D remains unclear. Germline V lookup: CDR1 SGHTA, CDR2 FQGTGA. The V end lost 4 bases, the J end lost 0 bases, and 4 bases lay between the germline ends. This CDR3 contains 13 residues. CDR3 bases: TGTGCCAGCAGCTCGGGTAGCAATCAGCCCCAGCATTTT. As protein: CASSSGSNQPQHF.

The DNA of the CDR3 is TGTGCCAGTAGTATCCGAGTCCAAGAGACCCAGTACTTC. Protein product: CASSIRVQETQYF. The rearrangement uses TRBV19 and TRBJ2-5; no clear D gene. Between the trimmed V and J ends, which lost 3 bases and 1 base, there was a span of 6 bases. This CDR3 is built from 13 residues. CDR1 is LNHDA, CDR2 SQIVND, per germline (reference sequence).

V usage is TRBV27 and J usage is TRBJ1-6; D ambiguous. V was shortened by 5 bases and J by 0 bases, with 8 bases between the two germline ends. The CDR3 totals 15 residues. Germline V gene sequence: CDR1 MNHEY, CDR2 SMNVEV (reference sequence). The CDR3 DNA sequence: TGTGCCAGCAGTGAGGTAGCCTCCTATAATTCACCCCTCCACTTT. Translated: CASSEVASYNSPLHF.

The chain combines TRBV21-1 with TRBJ1-5; the DNA was not used to check the table's D call, TRBD1. TRBV21-1 is a documented pseudogene. The CDR3 is made up of 19 amino acids. The CDR3 spells CASSDRDRGLRHSNQPQHF. Written as DNA, the CDR3 is TGTGCCAGCAGCGACCGGGACAGGGGGCTACGCCATAGCAATCAGCCCCAGCATTTT.

V and J are TRBV28 and TRBJ2-7, with D unclear. With 9 bases removed from V and 4 bases from J, the gap between germline ends came to 16 bases. Germline CDR1 and CDR2: MDHEN and SYDVKM. The CDR3 is 13 amino acids. For the CDR3, the DNA is TGTGCCAGTTCCCTCGATGGGCCTTACGAGCAGTACTTC. Translating it yields CASSLDGPYEQYF. Using reference TRBV28 and TRBJ2-7 for the parts outside the CDR3, the full variable domain is DVKVTQSSRYLVKRTGEKVFLECVQDMDHENMFWYRQDPGLGLRLIYFSYDVKMKEKGDIPEGYSVSREKKERFSLILESASTNQTSMYLCASSLDGPYEQYFGPGTRLTVT.

V and J are TRBV7-9 and TRBJ1-4; 8 nucleotides line up with TRBD1. The length of the CDR3 is 16 residues. Germline assignment: CDR1 SEHNR and CDR2 FQNEAQ (reference sequence). V gave up 1 base and J gave up 1 base; unmatched junction bases: 2. The CDR3 DNA sequence: TGTGCCAGCAGCTTAGGCAGGGGGCTAACTAATGAAAAACTGTTTTTT. It yields the protein CASSLGRGLTNEKLFF.

This clone has just a few counts. This sequence joins TRBV9 and TRBJ1-2; no clear D. Between the trimmed V and J ends, which lost 4 bases and 4 bases, there was a span of 11 bases. The CDR3 is 13 residues long. Germline V gives CDR1 SGDLS, CDR2 YYNGEE. CDR3 DNA sequence: TGTGCCAGCAGCCTTGAAGCGAGCTATGGCTACACCTTC. Protein sequence: CASSLEASYGYTF.

The rearrangement links TRBV25-1 to TRBJ2-3, with 8 positions matching TRBD2. Germline CDR1 MGHDK, CDR2 SYGVNS. Trimming removed 2 bases from V and 2 bases from J; junction bases left unmatched: 3. The CDR3 runs to 15 residues. CDR3 nucleotide sequence: TGTGCCAGCAGTGAAGCCGGGAGGGCCACAGATACGCAGTATTTT. It codes for CASSEAGRATDTQYF. Full variable domain (rest looked up from reference TRBV25-1 and TRBJ2-3): EADIYQTPRYLVIGTGKKITLECSQTMGHDKMYWYQQDPGMELHLIHYSYGVNSTEKGDLSSESTVSRIRTEHFPLTLESARPSHTSQYLCASSEAGRATDTQYFGPGTRLTVL.

Concerning this clone itself: The sample has other DNA sequences that encode this CDR3 too. The genes are TRBV27 and TRBJ2-5; 7 bases align to TRBD2. The CDR3 consists of 12 residues. Losses at the gene ends were 7 bases for V and 5 bases for J; bases not matched to a gene: 4. Germline V CDR1 and CDR2: MNHEY, SMNVEV (reference sequence). CDR3 residues: CASKDGGETQYF. The CDR3 region has the DNA TGTGCCAGCAAGGACGGGGGGGAGACCCAGTACTTC.

A word on this clone: The same CDR3 is also encoded by other DNA sequences in this sample. This sequence joins TRBV5-6 and TRBJ2-1; no clear D. This CDR3 contains 11 residues. Trimming took off 0 bases at V and 9 bases at J, with 4 bases between the two ends. The germline gives CDR1 SGHDT, CDR2 YYEEEE. In nucleotides, the CDR3 is TGTGCCAGCAGCTTGGGGGCTGAGCAGTTCTTC. Amino acids: CASSLGAEQFF.

V and J are TRBV6-4 and TRBJ2-1; TRBD1 matches 11 bases. Germline CDR1 is MRHNA and CDR2 is SNTAGT. Losses at the gene ends were 8 bases for V and 9 bases for J; bases not matched to a gene: 3. The CDR3 has 12 amino acids. Here the CDR3 reads CASGTGGGEQFF. In DNA, the CDR3 is TGTGCCAGCGGGACAGGGGGAGGTGAGCAGTTCTTC.

This clone turned up a few times. In this CDR3 the conserved last residue, phenylalanine or tryptophan, is missing, so a read error is likely. The DNA is omitted, as the CDR3 cannot be located on it reliably, and the CDR3 follows TCRdb's listing. The V call is TRBV4-2, the J call TRBJ2-3; the DNA was not used to check the table's D call, TRBD2. Germline assignment: CDR1 LGHNA and CDR2 YNFKEQ. The CDR3 has 14 residues if both end residues are counted. The CDR3 reads CASSQVGARDSFLL.

This chain joins TRBV19 and TRBJ1-4; the D gene is possibly TRBD1 (5 bases). Between the trimmed V and J ends, which lost 1 base and 7 bases, there was a span of 7 bases. There are 13 residues in the CDR3. CDR1 is LNHDA and CDR2 is SQIVND in the germline V gene (reference sequence). The CDR3 sequence: CASSIAQGEKLFF. CDR3 sequence (DNA): TGTGCCAGTAGTATAGCTCAGGGTGAAAAACTGTTTTTT.

This clone was detected once. The rearrangement uses TRBV6-2 or TRBV6-3 and TRBJ1-3, with unresolved D. The CDR3 spans 14 residues. V lost 2 bases and J lost 0, with 5 bases in between. CDR1 is MNHEY, CDR2 SVGEGT, per germline. The CDR3 DNA is TGTGCCAGCAGTTACGCCAGCTCTGGAAACACCATATATTTT. Translated: CASSYASSGNTIYF.

J is TRBJ2-1 and V is TRBV2; 9 bases fit TRBD1. The CDR3 has 14 amino acids. Germline trimming cut 7 bases from V and 2 bases from J; bases unmatched to any gene: 3. The germline V gene has CDR1 SNHLY and CDR2 FYNNEI. The chain's CDR3 is CASTGQGTYNEQFF. The CDR3 coding sequence is TGTGCCAGCACCGGACAGGGGACCTACAATGAGCAGTTCTTC.

This sequence joins TRBV19 and TRBJ1-6, with 10 nucleotides matching TRBD1. The CDR3 is made up of 14 amino acids. Trimming took 8 bases from V and 5 from J; bases not matched to a gene: 3. Germline values: CDR1 LNHDA, CDR2 SQIVND (reference sequence). The CDR3 DNA is TGTGCCAGTGGACAGGGGGGAAATAATTCACCCCTCCACTTT. As protein: CASGQGGNNSPLHF. The full variable domain, rest sourced from reference TRBV19 and TRBJ1-6, is DGGITQSPKYLFRKEGQNVTLSCEQNLNHDAMYWYRQDPGQGLRLIYYSQIVNDFQKGDIAEGYSVSREKKESFPLTVTSAQKNPTAFYLCASGQGGNNSPLHFGNGTRLTVT.

The V call is TRBV27, the J call TRBJ1-2; 8 nucleotides agree with TRBD1. The trim removed 8 bases at V and 7 bases at J, leaving 12 bases unmatched. This CDR3 is 14 amino acids long. Germline V gene data show CDR1 as MNHEY and CDR2 as SMNVEV (reference sequence). CDR3 residues: CASAADREAPGYTF. Written as DNA, the CDR3 is TGTGCCAGCGCCGCGGACAGGGAGGCCCCTGGCTACACCTTC.

The chain combines TRBV18 with TRBJ1-1, with TRBD1 identical over 7 bases. V was pared by 3 bases and J by 1 base, with 5 bases of the junction left unmatched. This CDR3 comprises 15 residues. CDR1 is KGHSH and CDR2 is LQKENI in the germline V gene. The CDR3 here is CASSPAGQENTEAFF. The CDR3 nucleotides read TGTGCCAGCTCACCGGCAGGACAGGAGAACACTGAAGCTTTCTTT.

This clone came up a few times. The chain couples TRBV6-1 to TRBJ2-7; 11 positions match TRBD1. Germline loops: CDR1 MNHNS, CDR2 SASEGT. The CDR3 is 16 amino acids. Trimming took 2 bases from V and 3 from J; bases not matched to a gene: 6. CDR3 bases: TGTGCCAGCAGTGAACGTATGGGACAGGGGGGCTACGAGCAGTACTTC. Protein: CASSERMGQGGYEQYF.

The chain is built from TRBV15 and TRBJ2-2; 7 nucleotides line up with TRBD2. CDR3 length: 17 amino acids. Trimming cost V 0 bases and J 3 bases; bases outside gene matches: 7. Germline assignment: CDR1 LNHNV and CDR2 YYDKDF (reference sequence). The CDR3 DNA follows: TGTGCCACCAGCAGAGATCTCGGCGCGGGGGACACCGGGGAGCTGTTTTTT. Translated: CATSRDLGAGDTGELFF.

The V and J genes are TRBV9 and TRBJ2-7, with 10 bases fitting TRBD2. The CDR3 is made up of 15 amino acids. V trimming: 4 bases; J trimming: 1 base; junction bases outside the gene matches: 5. In germline, CDR1 is SGDLS, CDR2 YYNGEE. The CDR3 loop reads CASSPDSGRSYEQYF. The CDR3 DNA reads TGTGCCAGCAGCCCTGATAGCGGGAGGTCCTACGAGCAGTACTTC.

The chain is built from TRBV7-2 and TRBJ2-1; 7 nucleotides match TRBD1. Germline CDR1 reads SGHTA; CDR2 reads FQGNSA. The J segment lost 9 bases and the V segment lost 2 bases, leaving 4 bases of the junction unmatched. The CDR3 contains 13 residues. The CDR3 bases are TGTGCCAGCAGCTTACAGGGGGTAGGTGAGCAGTTCTTC. Residues: CASSLQGVGEQFF.

This clone was detected only a few times. V is TRBV27 and J is TRBJ1-2; TRBD1 matches at 8 bases. Germline assignment: CDR1 MNHEY and CDR2 SMNVEV (reference sequence). V lost 0 bases and J lost 8; bases outside the gene matches: 2. CDR3 length: 13 amino acids. The CDR3 here is CASSLSTGGGYTF. The CDR3 DNA reads as TGTGCCAGCAGTTTATCCACAGGGGGAGGCTACACCTTC.

The chain couples TRBV7-6 to TRBJ2-1, with 8 bases identical to TRBD2. With 4 bases clipped from V and 7 bases from J, the junction kept 9 bases outside the gene matches. The CDR3 loop spans 15 amino acids. CDR1 and CDR2 from the germline V gene are SGHVS and FNYEAQ. The chain's CDR3 is CASSSSAGVKNEQFF. DNA of the CDR3: TGTGCCAGCAGCTCCTCAGCGGGAGTAAAGAATGAGCAGTTCTTC.